This T cell receptor (beta chain) was recorded in a study of blood T cell repertoires in COVID-19. The wider study: Researchers got acute and convalescent COVID-19 samples from the United States, Italy and Spain. Sample material is recorded as cDNA or gDNA derived from T cells, B-cell-depleted T cells, or PBMCs.

The CDR3 sequence is 16 residues long. V lost 0 bases, J lost 2 bases, and 14 bases lay in between. Germline-derived CDR1 and CDR2 are LNHDA and SQIVND (reference sequence). Authors' analysis steps: Reference gene primer amplification yielded estimated nucleated cell counts. Clones were read by immunoSEQ multiplex PCR, and TCRdb kept only the in-frame ones, dropping some. V and J calls and clone size are copied from that table; D and trimming were computed from the DNA. The data contain about 180,000 clones, roughly 87% of them seen just once; the ten biggest clones take up 1.5% to 2%. Sequencing was performed on peripheral blood. The sequence derives from a man aged 18 to 30 who had recovered from COVID-19. The chain employs TRBV19 and TRBJ2-7, with D possibly being TRBD1 (6 bases). The CDR3 DNA is TGTGCCAGTAGTATAGATTCGACCGGGACACCCTACGAGCAGTACTTC. Its translation: CASSIDSTGTPYEQYF.